The rows below give T cell receptor beta chains drawn from one sample of a study of blood T cell repertoires in COVID-19. The table came from immunoSEQ multiplex PCR; TCRdb's copy has only in-frame clones and leaves some out. Of 120,000 to 150,000 clones in the sample, 80% were seen once. Sample: peripheral blood. The receptors were sampled from a woman aged 45-65 years with acute or convalescent COVID-19. Each CDR3 is given with its conserved first and last residue. Fields, in order: D gene, J gene, CDR3 length, V gene, CDR3 protein, CDR3 DNA. A D gene is named only where the DNA matches it firmly.

d_gene: TRBD2; j_gene: TRBJ2-5; len: 16; v_gene: TRBV7-2; CDR3aa: CASSFTSGGAVETQYF; CDR3nt: TGTGCCAGCAGCTTTACTAGCGGGGGGGCAGTTGAGACCCAGTACTTC
d_gene: -; j_gene: TRBJ1-4; len: 16; v_gene: TRBV4-3; CDR3aa: CASSQERLRANEKLFF; CDR3nt: TGCGCCAGCAGCCAAGAACGGCTCAGGGCGAATGAAAAACTGTTTTTT
d_gene: -; j_gene: TRBJ1-4; len: 15; v_gene: TRBV9; CDR3aa: CASSAETDSNEKLFF; CDR3nt: TGTGCCAGCAGCGCCGAGACAGACTCCAATGAAAAACTGTTTTTT
d_gene: -; j_gene: TRBJ1-1; len: 13; v_gene: TRBV3-1/TRBV3-2; CDR3aa: CASSQKGGTEAFF; CDR3nt: TGTGCCAGCAGCCAAAAGGGAGGGACTGAAGCTTTCTTT
d_gene: TRBD2; j_gene: TRBJ2-3; len: 15; v_gene: TRBV5-6; CDR3aa: CASSLSLAGGVTQYF; CDR3nt: TGTGCCAGCAGCTTGAGTCTAGCGGGGGGTGTTACGCAGTATTTT
d_gene: TRBD2; j_gene: TRBJ2-7; len: 18; v_gene: TRBV6-2/TRBV6-3; CDR3aa: CASSYSPFSGGASHEQYF; CDR3nt: TGTGCCAGCAGTTACTCGCCCTTTAGCGGGGGGGCAAGCCACGAGCAGTACTTC
d_gene: -; j_gene: TRBJ2-5; len: 13; v_gene: TRBV12-3/TRBV12-4; CDR3aa: CASSFSLQETQYF; CDR3nt: TGTGCCAGCAGTTTCTCTCTCCAAGAGACCCAGTACTTC
d_gene: -; j_gene: TRBJ1-1; len: 15; v_gene: TRBV5-1; CDR3aa: CASSFDGGVNTEAFF; CDR3nt: TGCGCCAGCAGCTTCGATGGGGGCGTGAACACTGAAGCTTTCTTT
d_gene: TRBD1; j_gene: TRBJ1-5; len: 16; v_gene: TRBV7-8; CDR3aa: CASSSIGQAPREAQHF; CDR3nt: TGTGCCAGCAGCTCGATCGGACAGGCTCCTCGTGAGGCCCAGCATTTT
d_gene: TRBD1; j_gene: TRBJ1-4; len: 15; v_gene: TRBV7-2; CDR3aa: CASARTGTGKEKLFF; CDR3nt: TGTGCCAGCGCGCGAACCGGGACAGGGAAGGAGAAACTGTTTTTT
d_gene: TRBD1; j_gene: TRBJ1-5; len: 14; v_gene: TRBV5-1; CDR3aa: CASSSGQIDQPQHF; CDR3nt: TGCGCCAGCAGCTCGGGACAGATAGATCAGCCCCAGCATTTT